These 32 T cell receptor beta chains came from one sample sequenced in a study of a mutant IDH1 vaccine in newly diagnosed glioma. Time point here: week 11, during vaccination. The study gave 300 ug of mutant IDH1 20-mer peptide per vaccine dose, with topical imiquimod. These receptors' antigens are unknown. Only in-frame clones appear in the TCRdb table, and some are missing; sequencing was by immunoSEQ multiplex PCR. Of about 110,000 clones in the sample, 75% to 90% were seen once. The input for sequencing was PBMCs, taken from a glioma patient whose treatment included an IDH1 peptide vaccine. These receptors came from a woman aged 45 to 65 with glioma.

The chain couples TRBV4-2 to TRBJ2-3, with 10 bases identical to TRBD2. The V and J ends lost 6 bases and 5 bases, in that order; junction bases with no gene match: 5. Germline loops: CDR1 LGHNA, CDR2 YNFKEQ. The CDR3 totals 14 residues. CDR3 in DNA: TGTGCCAGCAGGGGGACTAGCGACGGAGATACGCAGTATTTT. Translating it yields CASRGTSDGDTQYF.

The chain links TRBV6-4 to TRBJ1-1; D may be TRBD1 (5 bases). The CDR3 has 14 residues. The V gene's germline CDR1 is MRHNA and CDR2 SNTAGT. V lost 2 bases, J lost 1 base, and 8 bases lay in between. This CDR3 is CASSDGGGNTEAFF. For the CDR3, the DNA is TGTGCCAGCAGTGACGGCGGGGGGAACACTGAAGCTTTCTTT.

This clone occurred a few times. The chain uses TRBV27 and TRBJ2-6; D not certain. The CDR3 contains 16 residues. Germline V CDR1 and CDR2: MNHEY, SMNVEV (reference sequence). The V end lost 2 bases, the J end lost 0 bases, and 8 bases lay between the germline ends. CDR3 residues: CASSLGWISGANVLTF. CDR3 DNA sequence: TGTGCCAGCAGTTTAGGTTGGATCTCTGGGGCCAACGTCCTGACTTTC.

This clone was seen a handful of times. V usage is TRBV20-1 and J usage is TRBJ1-1; possibly TRBD1 for D (5 bases). CDR3 size: 11 residues. Trimming removed 6 bases from V and 6 bases from J, with 11 bases in between. CDR1 is DFQATT, CDR2 SNEGSKA, per germline (reference sequence). The DNA for the CDR3 is TGCAGTGCCTCCTCGGGACCTGAAGCTTTCTTT. Encoded protein: CSASSGPEAFF.

The chain joins TRBV6-6 to TRBJ1-5; no reliable D call. Germline V CDR1 and CDR2: MNHNY, SVGAGI (reference sequence). The CDR3 loop spans 14 amino acids. The V end was cut by 2 bases, the J end by 6 bases, with 11 bases between. CDR3 in amino acids: CASSYRGLTQPQHF. The CDR3 region has the DNA TGTGCCAGCAGTTACCGAGGGCTGACTCAGCCCCAGCATTTT.

CDR3 in DNA: TGCGCCAGCAGCGCGGGGGAACTATCCGGTGGTGGCTACACCTTC. This encodes CASSAGELSGGGYTF. This chain links TRBV5-1 with TRBJ1-2, with D perhaps TRBD1 (5 bases). The V end lost 4 bases, the J end lost 7 bases, and 20 bases lay between the germline ends. Looked up from germline, CDR1 is SGHRS and CDR2 is YFSETQ. The CDR3 has 15 amino acids.

The V gene is TRBV9, the J gene TRBJ2-1; weak D call: TRBD2 (6 bases). V lost 0 bases, J lost 4 bases, and 17 bases lay in between. The germline V gene has CDR1 SGDLS and CDR2 YYNGEE. The CDR3 consists of 17 residues. CDR3 amino acids: CASSVATGRGTYNEQFF. DNA for the CDR3: TGTGCCAGCAGCGTAGCTACGGGGCGGGGCACATACAATGAGCAGTTCTTC. Variable domain in full (rest from reference TRBV9 and TRBJ2-1): DSGVTQTPKHLITATGQRVTLRCSPRSGDLSVYWYQQSLDQGLQFLIQYYNGEERAKGNILERFSAQQFPDLHSELNLSSLELGDSALYFCASSVATGRGTYNEQFFGPGTRLTVL.

The chain couples TRBV28 to TRBJ1-4; perhaps TRBD1 as D (6 bases). Germline assignment: CDR1 MDHEN and CDR2 SYDVKM. The germline V and J ends were trimmed by 2 bases and 6 bases, with 13 bases remaining between them. This CDR3 region has 15 residues. The CDR3, as DNA: TGTGCCAGCAGTTTAGGCCAGGGGTCACATGAAAAACTGTTTTTT. This encodes CASSLGQGSHEKLFF.

The chain employs TRBV18 and TRBJ2-2; D uncertain. The CDR3 has 13 residues. V was clipped by 2 bases and J by 7 bases, with 8 bases between them. From germline, CDR1 is KGHSH and CDR2 LQKENI. The CDR3 protein is CASSPRPGGELFF. The CDR3, as DNA: TGTGCCAGCTCACCAAGACCCGGCGGGGAGCTGTTTTTT.

The gene calls are TRBV5-1 and TRBJ2-7, with no clear D. V was shortened by 0 bases and J by 5 bases, with 15 bases between the two germline ends. Germline V gene lookup returns CDR1 SGHRS and CDR2 YFSETQ. This CDR3 has 15 residues. The CDR3 here is CASSLEGLGLDEQYF. CDR3 coding DNA: TGCGCCAGCAGCTTGGAAGGGCTGGGTTTAGACGAGCAGTACTTC. Full variable domain (missing parts from reference TRBV5-1 and TRBJ2-7): KAGVTQTPRYLIKTRGQQVTLSCSPISGHRSVSWYQQTPGQGLQFLFEYFSETQRNKGNFPGRFSGRQFSNSRSEMNVSTLELGDSALYLCASSLEGLGLDEQYFGPGTRLTVT.

This chain links TRBV28 with TRBJ2-7, with a possible D match to TRBD2 (6 bases). V lost 4 bases to trimming and J lost 0 bases, with 13 bases between them. The CDR3 runs to 15 residues. Germline CDR1 and CDR2: MDHEN and SYDVKM. The CDR3 region has the DNA TGTGCCAGCAGTTCCATCCAGGAGGGCTCCTACGAGCAGTACTTC. This sequence encodes CASSSIQEGSYEQYF. Together with reference TRBV28 and TRBJ2-7, the CDR3 gives the full variable domain: DVKVTQSSRYLVKRTGEKVFLECVQDMDHENMFWYRQDPGLGLRLIYFSYDVKMKEKGDIPEGYSVSREKKERFSLILESASTNQTSMYLCASSSIQEGSYEQYFGPGTRLTVT.

The chain couples TRBV11-1 to TRBJ1-2; a weak D match, TRBD1 (5 bases). This CDR3 spans 15 amino acids. Germline V gene sequence: CDR1 SGHAT, CDR2 FQDESV (reference sequence). Trimming left V 5 bases short and J 5 bases short, with 18 bases between. The chain's CDR3 is CASSLRTSDSYGYTF. In nucleotides, the CDR3 is TGTGCCAGCAGCCTTAGGACATCGGATTCTTATGGCTACACCTTC.

This chain links TRBV5-6 with TRBJ1-5; no clear D gene. Germline V gene data show CDR1 as SGHDT and CDR2 as YYEEEE. The CDR3 has 15 amino acids. V gave up 1 base and J gave up 5 bases, with 13 bases separating them. The DNA for the CDR3 is TGTGCCAGCAGCTTGAGAGTGACGGGGTATCAGCCCCAGCATTTT. Protein sequence: CASSLRVTGYQPQHF.

The gene calls are TRBV5-8 and TRBJ1-4; D is unresolved. This CDR3 comprises 15 residues. Germline V gives CDR1 SGHTS, CDR2 YDEGEE. V was shortened by 4 bases and J by 5 bases, with 15 bases between the two germline ends. The CDR3: CASSLIVAPNEKLFF. DNA for the CDR3: TGTGCCAGCAGCCTGATCGTTGCCCCCAATGAAAAACTGTTTTTT.

The gene calls are TRBV12-5 and TRBJ2-1; a possible D gene is TRBD2 (5 bases). Looked up from germline, CDR1 is LGHNT and CDR2 is FRNRAP. The CDR3 runs 14 residues. V shed 5 bases and J shed 4 bases, with 12 bases lying between them. CDR3 in DNA: TGTGCTAGTGGTCCGGGGTCATCTTACAATGAGCAGTTCTTC. This translates into CASGPGSSYNEQFF. The full variable domain, rest sourced from reference TRBV12-5 and TRBJ2-1, is DARVTQTPRHKVTEMGQEVTMRCQPILGHNTVFWYRQTMMQGLELLAYFRNRAPLDDSGMPKDRFSAEMPDATLATLKIQPSEPRDSAVYFCASGPGSSYNEQFFGPGTRLTVL.

This clone is a singleton in its sample. The rearrangement uses TRBV7-9 and TRBJ1-1; possibly TRBD1 for D (6 bases). Germline V gene lookup returns CDR1 SEHNR and CDR2 FQNEAQ (reference sequence). Trimming pared 5 bases from V and 1 base from J, leaving 11 bases between. CDR3 size: 14 residues. This CDR3 reads CASSLEQGNTEAFF. In nucleotides, the CDR3 is TGTGCCAGCAGCCTCGAACAGGGGAACACTGAAGCTTTCTTT. Looking up the rest from reference TRBV7-9 and TRBJ1-1 gives the full variable domain: DTGVSQNPRHKITKRGQNVTFRCDPISEHNRLYWYRQTLGQGPEFLTYFQNEAQLEKSRLLSDRFSAERPKGSFSTLEIQRTEQGDSAMYLCASSLEQGNTEAFFGQGTRLTVV.

The chain employs TRBV6-1 and TRBJ1-1; no clear D. V lost 8 bases, J lost 5 bases, and 18 bases lay in between. This CDR3 is built from 14 residues. Germline V gene sequence: CDR1 MNHNS, CDR2 SASEGT. As DNA, the CDR3 is TGTGCCAGCCGCAAACCCTCTCTGGGGACTGAAGCTTTCTTT. Its protein is CASRKPSLGTEAFF.

The V and J genes are TRBV5-1 and TRBJ1-6; 7 positions match TRBD1. V lost 7 bases and J lost 0; bases outside the gene matches: 10. This CDR3 has 17 amino acids. Germline assignment: CDR1 SGHRS and CDR2 YFSETQ. In DNA, the CDR3 is TGCGCCAGCCGCCCTCAGGGGGAAAGCTCCTATAATTCACCCCTCCACTTT. It specifies CASRPQGESSYNSPLHF.

The CDR3 DNA reads TGTGCCAGCAGCTTAAGGGGGCTACCTAAAAACATTCAGTACTTC. The encoded protein is CASSLRGLPKNIQYF. This chain links TRBV5-5 with TRBJ2-4; 7 bases are a match to TRBD1. The CDR3 is made up of 15 amino acids. J gave up 4 bases and V 2 bases, and 6 bases lay outside the gene matches. The germline V gene has CDR1 SGHKS and CDR2 YYEKEE (reference sequence).

This chain links TRBV7-3 with TRBJ2-3, with TRBD2 matching 10 bases. Trimming cost V 5 bases and J 2 bases; bases outside gene matches: 7. CDR3 size: 16 residues. The V gene's germline CDR1 is SGHTA and CDR2 FQGTGA. The CDR3 coding sequence is TGTGCCAGCAGCGCCTCTAGCGGGAGAACCACAGATACGCAGTATTTT. Translated: CASSASSGRTTDTQYF.

The chain couples TRBV10-3 to TRBJ1-2; the match to TRBD1 covers 9 bases. CDR1 is ENHRY, CDR2 SYGVKD, per germline. The CDR3 is made up of 14 amino acids. With V trimmed by 3 bases and J by 7 bases, 6 bases remained unmatched. The CDR3 DNA reads TGTGCCATCAGTGATTTCGGACAGGGGAGTGGCTACACCTTC. This gives the protein CAISDFGQGSGYTF.

In its sample, this clone was seen once. V gene TRBV30 combines with J gene TRBJ2-2; 11 bases align to TRBD1. Per germline, CDR1 GTSNPN and CDR2 SVGIG (reference sequence). Germline trimming cut 0 bases from V and 8 bases from J; bases unmatched to any gene: 11. The CDR3 is 17 residues long. The DNA for the CDR3 is TGTGCCTGGAGTGTAGATCCGGGACAGGGGGTTATAGGGGAGCTGTTTTTT. Amino acid sequence: CAWSVDPGQGVIGELFF.

The chain joins TRBV27 to TRBJ2-7; possible D gene TRBD2, 6 bases. The germline V and J ends were trimmed by 4 bases and 2 bases, with 15 bases remaining between them. The CDR3 has 15 amino acids. Germline CDR1 reads MNHEY; CDR2 reads SMNVEV (reference sequence). The CDR3 protein is CASSYRLGGTYEQYF. The CDR3 DNA reads as TGTGCCAGCAGTTACCGATTGGGAGGAACCTACGAGCAGTACTTC.

The V and J genes are TRBV27 and TRBJ2-7; D gene unclear. The CDR3 contains 15 residues. Germline CDR1 is MNHEY and CDR2 is SMNVEV (reference sequence). V lost 1 base to trimming and J lost 0 bases, with 10 bases between them. The CDR3 coding sequence is TGTGCCAGCAGTTTATTAGGTGACAACTCCTACGAGCAGTACTTC. This codes for CASSLLGDNSYEQYF.

The rearrangement uses TRBV25-1 and TRBJ2-2; 10 bases are a match to TRBD1. The CDR3 loop spans 15 amino acids. Looked up from germline, CDR1 is MGHDK and CDR2 is SYGVNS. V gave up 5 bases and J gave up 5 bases; unmatched junction bases: 5. The CDR3 sequence is CASSQGQGVTGELFF. CDR3 DNA sequence: TGTGCCAGCAGTCAAGGACAGGGGGTGACCGGGGAGCTGTTTTTT.

V and J are TRBV6-1 and TRBJ2-7; 7 nucleotides line up with TRBD1. V lost 4 bases, J lost 3 bases, and 3 bases stayed unmatched. CDR3 length: 13 amino acids. The germline V gene has CDR1 MNHNS and CDR2 SASEGT. CDR3 in DNA: TGTGCCAGCAGTGGGGACAGACTCTACGAGCAGTACTTC. Translation gives CASSGDRLYEQYF.

The chain recombines TRBV18 with TRBJ1-2; D may be TRBD1 (5 bases). Per germline, CDR1 KGHSH and CDR2 LQKENI. The CDR3 length is 16 residues. Trimming stripped 0 bases from V and 0 bases from J, with 11 bases between. The CDR3 DNA reads as TGTGCCAGCTCACCACCGTCCGGACAAACTAACTATGGCTACACCTTC. Encoded protein: CASSPPSGQTNYGYTF.

The chain couples TRBV10-3 to TRBJ1-1; 7 bases are a match to TRBD1. Germline V gene sequence: CDR1 ENHRY, CDR2 SYGVKD. V shed 7 bases, J shed 0 bases, and the junction held 5 bases outside the gene matches. CDR3 length: 14 amino acids. The CDR3 sequence: CAITKDRMNTEAFF. The CDR3 coding sequence is TGTGCCATCACCAAGGACAGGATGAACACTGAAGCTTTCTTT.

This clone was recorded a few times. The chain employs TRBV18 and TRBJ1-6; a possible D gene is TRBD1 (6 bases). CDR3 length equals 15 residues. V dropped 6 bases and J dropped 7 bases, with 16 bases sitting between them. Per germline, CDR1 KGHSH and CDR2 LQKENI. The CDR3 DNA follows: TGTGCCAGCTCGCTCCGGACAGCCGACAATTCACCCCTCCACTTT. This sequence encodes CASSLRTADNSPLHF.

This clone was detected only a few times. The chain links TRBV5-1 to TRBJ2-6, with 7 bases that match TRBD1. Germline V CDR1 and CDR2: SGHRS, YFSETQ. This CDR3 region has 18 residues. The ends lost 3 bases at V and 0 bases at J; junction bases unmatched: 9. The CDR3 protein is CASSSIDGTASGANVLTF. In DNA, the CDR3 is TGCGCCAGCAGCTCGATTGATGGGACAGCCTCTGGGGCCAACGTCCTGACTTTC.

The rearrangement joins TRBV5-4 to TRBJ2-6; 9 bases map to TRBD1. V shed 4 bases and J 4 bases; nucleotides not matched to a gene: 9. CDR1 and CDR2 from the germline V gene are SGHNT and YYREEE (reference sequence). This CDR3 is built from 17 residues. In DNA, the CDR3 is TGTGCCAGCAGCCCTTTACAGGGGGCAGAGGGGGCCAACGTCCTGACTTTC. Translating it yields CASSPLQGAEGANVLTF.

This clone is a singleton in its sample. V is TRBV29-1 and J is TRBJ2-1, with 8 bases identical to TRBD2. With V trimmed by 6 bases and J by 9 bases, 7 bases remained unmatched. Germline CDR1 is SQVTM and CDR2 is ANQGSEA. The CDR3 has 12 residues. The CDR3 sequence is CSVKTSGPEQFF. The CDR3 DNA reads TGCAGCGTAAAAACTAGCGGTCCTGAGCAGTTCTTC.